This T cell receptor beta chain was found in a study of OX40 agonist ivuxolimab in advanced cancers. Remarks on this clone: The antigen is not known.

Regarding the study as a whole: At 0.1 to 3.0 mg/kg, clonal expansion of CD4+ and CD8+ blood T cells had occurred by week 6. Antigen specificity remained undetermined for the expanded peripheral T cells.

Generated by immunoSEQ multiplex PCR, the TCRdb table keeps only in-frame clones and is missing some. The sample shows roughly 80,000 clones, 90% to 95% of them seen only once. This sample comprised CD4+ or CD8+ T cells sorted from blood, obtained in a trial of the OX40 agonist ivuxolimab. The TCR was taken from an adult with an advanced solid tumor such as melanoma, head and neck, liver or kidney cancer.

The CDR3: CASSLAGTGNTIYF. CDR3 nucleotides: TGTGCCAGCAGTTTAGCAGGGACAGGAAACACCATATATTTT. The V gene is TRBV27, the J gene TRBJ1-3; tentative D call: TRBD1 (6 bases). CDR1 is MNHEY and CDR2 is SMNVEV in the germline V gene (reference sequence). The CDR3 loop spans 14 amino acids. V lost 2 bases, J lost 4 bases, and 9 bases lay in between.